This T cell receptor (beta chain) was recorded in a study of siplizumab effects on memory and regulatory T cells. Whole-study results and caveats: There was no confirmation of the suppressive function of proliferating Tregs from siplizumab cultures. It seemed that naive T cells were more diverse than memory cells and were major contributors to the alloresponse.

The data were produced by immunoSEQ multiplex PCR, yet TCRdb's version contains in-frame clones alone and is incomplete. The table records tens of thousands of clones, more than 75% of them present only once. The ends were cut back, 4 bases at V and 2 bases at J, with 15 bases in the middle. CDR3 length: 15 residues. The germline CDR1 and CDR2 sequences are SGHVS and FQNEAQ. In three donor pairs, unstimulated naive, memory, effector memory and TEMRA subsets were sequenced. Concerning this clone itself: Its antigen is undetermined.

The J gene is TRBJ2-7, the V gene TRBV7-8; no reliable D call. Sequences were obtained from naive CD8+ T cells sorted from blood. This clonotype was obtained from a human donor in good health. CDR3 sequence reads: CASSSQIGSPYEQYF. The CDR3 DNA reads as TGTGCCAGCAGCTCCCAAATCGGGTCTCCCTACGAGCAGTACTTC.